Each of the 2 T cell receptor beta chains below was sequenced from the same sample in a study of regulatory T cells in long-lasting Graves disease. Time point indicated: persistent/refractory GD, antithyroid drugs over 5 years with positive TRAb. PBMC RNA served as the TCR library source. TCR beta libraries were built with iRepertoire HTBI primers and Arm-PCR of CDR3 regions. One entry per CDR3 protein results from TCRdb running MiXCR on the multiplex PCR reads. The sample lists around 460,000 distinct CDR3 sequences; 22% were seen once. The sequenced sample was peripheral blood mononuclear cells (PBMCs), obtained when the disease was refractory, from a patient treated with antithyroid drugs. Every receptor here comes from a female donor with Graves disease.

This clonotype was observed many times. V usage is TRBV20-1 and J usage is TRBJ2-4; TRBD1 matches 10 bases. The length of the CDR3 is 13 residues. Germline V gene lookup returns CDR1 DFQATT and CDR2 SNEGSKA (reference sequence). V lost 7 bases to trimming and J lost 8 bases; unmatched junction nucleotides: 8. In DNA form, the CDR3 reads TGCAGTGTCCCGACAGGGGGCGCGGACATTCAGTACTTC. This gives the protein CSVPTGGADIQYF.

This clonotype has only a few counts. The chain uses TRBV6-2 or TRBV6-3 and TRBJ1-5, with TRBD1 identical over 7 bases. Germline values: CDR1 MNHEY, CDR2 SVGEGT. V shed 5 bases, J shed 4 bases, and the junction held 11 bases outside the gene matches. This CDR3 has 16 amino acids. Here the CDR3 DNA reads TGTGCCAGCAGTCACTTGACAGGGTCGAGGAATCAGCCCCAGCATTTT. Translated, it gives CASSHLTGSRNQPQHF.